Listed here are 7 T cell receptor beta chains from one sample, sequenced in a study of T cell changes during pregnancy in multiple sclerosis. The assay was immunoSEQ multiplex PCR, and TCRdb's table has in-frame clones only and misses some. The sample lists tens of thousands of clones, 90% to 95% seen once, with approximately 0.49% in the top ten. The sequences come from CD4+ T cells from peripheral blood mononuclear cells, collected in the first trimester of pregnancy. Receptors originate from a female donor with multiple sclerosis, enrolled in a pregnancy study.

This chain uses TRBV11-3 with TRBJ2-3; TRBD2 aligns across 8 bases. J lost 3 bases, V lost 3 bases, and 2 bases had no gene match. Germline loops: CDR1 SGHNT, CDR2 YENEEA. This CDR3 comprises 14 residues. CDR3 DNA sequence: TGTGCCAGCAGCTTTAGCGGGGCAACAGATACGCAGTATTTT. Residues: CASSFSGATDTQYF.

The chain recombines TRBV5-6 with TRBJ1-3; D perhaps matches TRBD1 (5 bases). The germline V gene encodes CDR1 SGHDT and CDR2 YYEEEE. V lost 0 bases and J 0 bases, leaving 7 bases between the germline ends. CDR3 length: 15 residues. The CDR3 DNA follows: TGTGCCAGCAGCTTGGGGGGGGGCTCTGGAAACACCATATATTTT. Its translation: CASSLGGGSGNTIYF.

The chain joins TRBV5-1 to TRBJ2-3; 8 nucleotides agree with TRBD2. This CDR3 contains 15 residues. Germline V CDR1 and CDR2: SGHRS, YFSETQ. V dropped 4 bases and J dropped 0; count of bases not matched to a gene: 4. CDR3 region: CASSVSGTSTDTQYF. The CDR3, as DNA: TGCGCCAGCAGCGTTAGCGGGACAAGCACAGATACGCAGTATTTT.

The chain links TRBV2 to TRBJ2-5; 8 nucleotides agree with TRBD2. This CDR3 region has 16 residues. V was clipped by 6 bases and J by 1 base; unmatched bases: 10. Germline assignment: CDR1 SNHLY and CDR2 FYNNEI. The CDR3 loop is CASRGWGGGSQETQYF. The CDR3 DNA reads as TGTGCCAGCAGGGGCTGGGGCGGGGGGTCCCAAGAGACCCAGTACTTC.

CDR3 amino acids: CATRDGGLNEKLFF. The CDR3 DNA reads TGTGCCACTCGAGATGGCGGGCTTAATGAAAAACTGTTTTTT. The chain employs TRBV19 and TRBJ1-4, with D unclear. The length of the CDR3 is 14 residues. Germline lookup yields CDR1 LNHDA and CDR2 SQIVND (reference sequence). The V and J ends lost 10 bases and 4 bases respectively, with 16 bases between them.

The sample holds one count of this clone. This rearrangement joins TRBV18 to TRBJ1-5, with TRBD1 matching over 7 bases. CDR1 is KGHSH and CDR2 is LQKENI in the germline V gene. The CDR3 has 15 amino acids. V lost 3 bases, J lost 3 bases, and 5 bases stayed unmatched. The CDR3 bases are TGTGCCAGCTCACCTCGAGGGGGCTCCAATCAGCCCCAGCATTTT. This gives the protein CASSPRGGSNQPQHF.

The CDR3 loop reads CASSEGASGEQFF. CDR3 in DNA: TGTGCCAGCAGTGAAGGGGCCTCGGGTGAGCAGTTCTTC. This chain joins TRBV25-1 and TRBJ2-1, with TRBD1 as a possible D gene (5 bases). V lost 2 bases, J lost 9 bases, and 11 bases lay in between. The CDR3 loop spans 13 amino acids. Germline CDR1 is MGHDK and CDR2 is SYGVNS.